Sequencing of this T cell receptor beta chain was carried out in a study of OX40 agonist ivuxolimab in advanced cancers. Notes on the study in general: Not determined was the antigen specificity of the expanded peripheral T cells.

Some clones are missing from TCRdb's copy, which holds only in-frame ones; the method was immunoSEQ multiplex PCR. The table has around 58,000 clones, approximately 94% seen once. The length of the CDR3 is 13 residues. The germline V gene encodes CDR1 SGHKS and CDR2 YYEKEE (reference sequence). Trimming cost V 2 bases and J 3 bases; bases outside gene matches: 2. To note about this clone: What it recognizes is unknown.

The sequence came from an adult with an advanced solid tumor such as melanoma, head and neck, liver or kidney cancer. The V and J genes are TRBV5-5 and TRBJ2-7, with 7 bases fitting TRBD1. The source was CD4+ or CD8+ T cells sorted from blood, collected in a trial of the OX40 agonist ivuxolimab. CDR3 DNA sequence: TGTGCCAGCAGCTTAAGGGGGCACTACGAGCAGTACTTC. It specifies CASSLRGHYEQYF.